The clone carrying this TCR beta chain was counted ten times or more. These data are taken from a study of early T cells in non-severe SARS-CoV-2 infection. Unmatched junction bases numbered 3, after V lost 3 bases and J lost 0 bases. The CDR3 covers 14 residues. Germline V gene sequence: CDR1 SQVTM, CDR2 ANQGSEA. Each single cDNA molecule received a unique molecular identifier. MiXCR, run by TCRdb on the 5' RACE reads, gives a single entry per CDR3 protein. Of tens of thousands of distinct CDR3 sequences in the sample, about 4% were seen once. The chain joins TRBV29-1 to TRBJ2-7; 9 bases map to TRBD2. The sequence was obtained from an adult who was a healthcare worker with PCR-confirmed SARS-CoV-2 infection or an uninfected control (not recorded which). Specimen: whole blood. The CDR3 protein is CSVDSGGSSYEQYF. DNA of the CDR3: TGCAGCGTTGATAGCGGGGGTAGCTCCTACGAGCAGTACTTC.